These T cell receptor beta chains were read from a single sample in a study of glioma-infiltrating T cells after dendritic cell vaccination. This table comes from immunoSEQ multiplex PCR, and its TCRdb copy is limited to in-frame clones, with some not included. The repertoire holds 85,000 to 110,000 clones, with more than 80% as singletons. Material: blood, obtained before dendritic cell vaccination. All receptors derive from a human donor with glioblastoma. Each CDR3 is given with its conserved first and last residue. Each record gives: V gene, clone size, J gene, D gene, CDR3 protein, CDR3 DNA. D genes are given only for firm matches. Clone size appears in some rows only: once, few, many, or a class for an expanded clone.

V: TRBV6-5
size: once
J: TRBJ1-6
D: -
CDR3: CASSGLQGVNSPLHF
DNA: TGTGCCAGCAGTGGTCTACAGGGCGTAAATTCACCCCTCCACTTT

V: TRBV7-9
size: -
J: TRBJ2-2
D: -
CDR3: CASSSDVAENTGELFF
DNA: TGTGCCAGCAGCTCAGATGTGGCGGAGAACACCGGGGAGCTGTTTTTT

V: TRBV21-1
size: -
J: TRBJ2-3
D: -
CDR3: CASSTLSGTSGGWICTQYF
DNA: TGTGCCAGCAGCACCCTTTCCGGGACTAGCGGGGGATGGATATGTACGCAGTATTTT

V: TRBV5-1
size: -
J: TRBJ2-2
D: -
CDR3: CASSLDRSGELFF
DNA: TGCGCCAGCAGCTTGGATCGTAGCGGGGAGCTGTTTTTT

V: TRBV6-5
size: -
J: TRBJ1-1
D: TRBD1
CDR3: CASSSPGQMNTEAFF
DNA: TGTGCCAGCAGTTCCCCGGGACAGATGAACACTGAAGCTTTCTTT

V: TRBV19
size: -
J: TRBJ1-3
D: TRBD1
CDR3: CASSMTGDFENTIYF
DNA: TGTGCCAGTAGTATGACAGGGGATTTTGAAAACACCATATATTTT

V: TRBV12-1
size: few
J: TRBJ2-4
D: -
CDR3: CASSFEGRGQGKNIQYF
DNA: TGTGCCAGCAGCTTTGAGGGTCGCGGACAGGGAAAAAACATTCAGTACTTC

V: TRBV2
size: -
J: TRBJ2-5
D: -
CDR3: CASSDTRVIQTQYF
DNA: TGTGCCAGCAGTGATACCAGGGTAATACAGACCCAGTACTTC

V: TRBV19
size: -
J: TRBJ2-5
D: -
CDR3: CASSIGGAYQETQYF
DNA: TGTGCCAGTAGTATTGGCGGGGCATACCAAGAGACCCAGTACTTC

V: TRBV5-6
size: few
J: TRBJ2-3
D: TRBD2
CDR3: CASSSGLVSYTQYF
DNA: TGTGCCAGCAGCTCGGGACTAGTAAGTTATACGCAGTATTTT

V: TRBV5-4
size: -
J: TRBJ1-6
D: -
CDR3: CASSLGIQGPPVVPLHF
DNA: TGTGCCAGCAGCTTGGGGATACAGGGTCCGCCAGTGGTACCCCTCCACTTT

V: TRBV5-1
size: -
J: TRBJ2-1
D: -
CDR3: CASSDRDGLYNEQFF
DNA: TGCGCCAGCAGCGACCGAGACGGACTCTACAATGAGCAGTTCTTC

V: TRBV19
size: -
J: TRBJ2-5
D: -
CDR3: CASSIVGQETQYF
DNA: TGTGCCAGTAGTATAGTCGGCCAAGAGACCCAGTACTTC

V: TRBV15
size: once
J: TRBJ2-7
D: -
CDR3: CATSSRTALDEQYF
DNA: TGTGCCACCAGCAGCCGGACAGCCCTAGACGAGCAGTACTTC

V: TRBV7-3
size: -
J: TRBJ2-1
D: -
CDR3: CASSNDPSSYNEQFF
DNA: TGTGCCAGCAGCAACGATCCCAGCTCCTACAATGAGCAGTTCTTC

V: TRBV4-1
size: -
J: TRBJ2-7
D: TRBD1
CDR3: CASSQLIPGQGGEYEQYF
DNA: TGCGCCAGCAGCCAGCTGATACCGGGACAGGGAGGGGAGTACGAGCAGTACTTC

V: TRBV2
size: few
J: TRBJ1-5
D: -
CDR3: CASRDIISNQPQHF
DNA: TGTGCCAGCAGAGACATCATTAGCAATCAGCCCCAGCATTTT

V: TRBV5-1
size: -
J: TRBJ2-7
D: -
CDR3: CASSLGSADSYEQYF
DNA: TGCGCCAGCAGCTTGGGCTCTGCGGACTCCTACGAGCAGTACTTC

V: TRBV28
size: -
J: TRBJ1-6
D: TRBD1
CDR3: CASNPGQDNSPLHF
DNA: TGTGCCAGCAACCCGGGACAGGACAATTCACCCCTCCACTTT

V: TRBV7-2
size: -
J: TRBJ1-1
D: -
CDR3: CASSRPTVNTEAFF
DNA: TGTGCCAGCAGCAGGCCCACAGTGAACACTGAAGCTTTCTTT

V: TRBV19
size: once
J: TRBJ2-7
D: -
CDR3: CASSIGTVLVYEQYF
DNA: TGTGCCAGTAGTATAGGTACAGTCCTTGTTTACGAGCAGTACTTC

V: TRBV11-1
size: -
J: TRBJ2-5
D: -
CDR3: CASSLARGKETQYF
DNA: TGTGCCAGCAGCTTAGCGCGAGGGAAAGAGACCCAGTACTTC

V: TRBV2
size: -
J: TRBJ1-4
D: TRBD1
CDR3: CASRPARGRAEKLFF
DNA: TGTGCCAGCAGACCTGCCAGGGGGCGCGCTGAAAAACTGTTTTTT

V: TRBV15
size: -
J: TRBJ2-3
D: TRBD1
CDR3: CATSRPGTGSFGPDTQYF
DNA: TGTGCCACCAGCAGACCCGGGACAGGGTCCTTTGGGCCAGATACGCAGTATTTT

V: TRBV28
size: -
J: TRBJ2-7
D: -
CDR3: CASRPGASYEQYF
DNA: TGTGCCAGCAGACCAGGGGCTTCCTACGAGCAGTACTTC

V: TRBV7-8
size: -
J: TRBJ2-2
D: -
CDR3: CASSLAPTYWAGSDTGELFF
DNA: TGTGCCAGCAGCTTAGCACCCACCTACTGGGCGGGGTCCGACACCGGGGAGCTGTTTTTT

V: TRBV4-1
size: -
J: TRBJ1-4
D: -
CDR3: CASSQVSGTDEKLFF
DNA: TGCGCCAGCAGCCAAGTTTCGGGTACGGATGAAAAACTGTTTTTT

V: TRBV27
size: -
J: TRBJ2-5
D: TRBD1
CDR3: CASSSNPGQGFETQYF
DNA: TGTGCCAGCAGTTCCAATCCGGGACAGGGATTTGAGACCCAGTACTTC

V: TRBV5-4
size: medium-sized
J: TRBJ1-2
D: TRBD1
CDR3: CASSSGDRGQQDGYTF
DNA: TGTGCCAGCAGCTCTGGGGACAGGGGGCAGCAGGATGGCTACACCTTC

V: TRBV5-8
size: -
J: TRBJ2-5
D: TRBD1
CDR3: CASSLQGAQGETQYF
DNA: TGTGCCAGCAGCTTACAGGGGGCGCAAGGGGAGACCCAGTACTTC

V: TRBV27
size: -
J: TRBJ1-1
D: TRBD1
CDR3: CATSGARGDTEAFF
DNA: TGTGCCACCTCGGGTGCCAGGGGGGACACTGAAGCTTTCTTT

V: TRBV25-1
size: -
J: TRBJ1-1
D: -
CDR3: CASSVGVTTEAFF
DNA: TGTGCCAGCAGCGTAGGGGTGACCACTGAAGCTTTCTTT

V: TRBV5-6
size: few
J: TRBJ1-1
D: TRBD1
CDR3: CASSVDREPAEAFF
DNA: TGTGCCAGCAGCGTGGACAGGGAGCCCGCTGAAGCTTTCTTT

V: TRBV9
size: -
J: TRBJ2-5
D: TRBD1
CDR3: CASSADRARGTQYF
DNA: TGTGCCAGCAGCGCAGACAGGGCGAGGGGGACCCAGTACTTC

V: TRBV19
size: -
J: TRBJ2-6
D: -
CDR3: CASSISSGANVLTF
DNA: TGTGCCAGTAGTATCAGCTCTGGGGCCAACGTCCTGACTTTC

V: TRBV2
size: -
J: TRBJ1-3
D: TRBD1
CDR3: CASSIGQGTGNTIYF
DNA: TGTGCCAGCAGTATCGGACAGGGAACTGGAAACACCATATATTTT

V: TRBV6-5
size: once
J: TRBJ2-1
D: TRBD1
CDR3: CASSYLQGVEQFF
DNA: TGTGCCAGCAGTTACCTACAGGGGGTCGAGCAGTTCTTC

V: TRBV27
size: -
J: TRBJ2-3
D: TRBD2
CDR3: CASSFGLAGGYTDTQYF
DNA: TGTGCCAGCAGCTTCGGACTAGCGGGGGGGTACACAGATACGCAGTATTTT

V: TRBV5-8
size: -
J: TRBJ1-4
D: -
CDR3: CASSSRYLNEKLFF
DNA: TGTGCCAGCAGCTCTAGGTACCTGAATGAAAAACTGTTTTTT